This is a list of T cell receptor beta chains from one sample in a study of T cells after yellow fever vaccination. Using its own MiXCR run on the 5' RACE reads, TCRdb lists one record per CDR3 protein. This table holds some 120,000 distinct CDR3 sequences, approximately 16% found once. The sample in question was CD8+ T cells sorted from PBMCs, obtained 5 days after the yellow fever booster vaccination. Source of these receptors: a man younger than 35 who received the YFV17D yellow fever vaccine. Both conserved end residues are part of each CDR3. A D gene is named only where the DNA matches it firmly. Rows may omit the clone size; those that give it use once, few, many or a size class.

j_gene: TRBJ2-7
v_gene: TRBV7-9
abundance: NA
d_gene: NA
CDR3aa: CASSPPLNGLGQMSYEQYF
CDR3nt: TGTGCCAGCAGCCCGCCGCTCAATGGGTTAGGACAGATGTCCTACGAGCAGTACTTC

j_gene: TRBJ2-1
v_gene: TRBV3-1
abundance: few
d_gene: TRBD2
CDR3aa: CASSQDAGGPWYEQFF
CDR3nt: TGTGCCAGCAGCCAAGATGCGGGGGGCCCCTGGTATGAGCAGTTCTTC

j_gene: TRBJ2-5
v_gene: TRBV7-8
abundance: NA
d_gene: TRBD2
CDR3aa: CASSPGLAGGSKTQYF
CDR3nt: TGTGCCAGCAGCCCAGGACTAGCGGGGGGTTCGAAGACCCAGTACTTC

j_gene: TRBJ1-2
v_gene: TRBV12-3/TRBV12-4
abundance: few
d_gene: NA
CDR3aa: CASSINRARNYGYTF
CDR3nt: TGTGCCAGCAGTATCAACAGGGCTCGAAACTATGGCTACACCTTC

j_gene: TRBJ2-7
v_gene: TRBV20-1
abundance: NA
d_gene: NA
CDR3aa: CSAKSGFSYEQYF
CDR3nt: TGCAGTGCTAAATCGGGTTTCTCCTACGAGCAGTACTTC

j_gene: TRBJ2-2
v_gene: TRBV6-2/TRBV6-3
abundance: NA
d_gene: TRBD1
CDR3aa: CASRGGQGFWELFF
CDR3nt: TGTGCCAGCAGAGGGGGACAGGGGTTCTGGGAGCTGTTTTTT

j_gene: TRBJ2-1
v_gene: TRBV5-1
abundance: NA
d_gene: TRBD2
CDR3aa: CASSSGTSESNEQFF
CDR3nt: TGCGCCAGCAGCTCCGGGACTAGCGAGTCCAATGAGCAGTTCTTC

j_gene: TRBJ2-5
v_gene: TRBV10-2
abundance: few
d_gene: NA
CDR3aa: CASSYFLAPQETQYF
CDR3nt: TGCGCCAGCAGTTACTTTTTAGCGCCGCAAGAGACCCAGTACTTC

j_gene: TRBJ1-4
v_gene: TRBV7-9
abundance: few
d_gene: TRBD1
CDR3aa: CASRTTGGNEKLFF
CDR3nt: TGTGCCAGCAGAACTACAGGGGGGAATGAAAAACTGTTTTTT

j_gene: TRBJ2-3
v_gene: TRBV9
abundance: few
d_gene: NA
CDR3aa: CASSGTGLAQYF
CDR3nt: TGTGCCAGCAGCGGTACGGGGCTGGCGCAGTATTTT